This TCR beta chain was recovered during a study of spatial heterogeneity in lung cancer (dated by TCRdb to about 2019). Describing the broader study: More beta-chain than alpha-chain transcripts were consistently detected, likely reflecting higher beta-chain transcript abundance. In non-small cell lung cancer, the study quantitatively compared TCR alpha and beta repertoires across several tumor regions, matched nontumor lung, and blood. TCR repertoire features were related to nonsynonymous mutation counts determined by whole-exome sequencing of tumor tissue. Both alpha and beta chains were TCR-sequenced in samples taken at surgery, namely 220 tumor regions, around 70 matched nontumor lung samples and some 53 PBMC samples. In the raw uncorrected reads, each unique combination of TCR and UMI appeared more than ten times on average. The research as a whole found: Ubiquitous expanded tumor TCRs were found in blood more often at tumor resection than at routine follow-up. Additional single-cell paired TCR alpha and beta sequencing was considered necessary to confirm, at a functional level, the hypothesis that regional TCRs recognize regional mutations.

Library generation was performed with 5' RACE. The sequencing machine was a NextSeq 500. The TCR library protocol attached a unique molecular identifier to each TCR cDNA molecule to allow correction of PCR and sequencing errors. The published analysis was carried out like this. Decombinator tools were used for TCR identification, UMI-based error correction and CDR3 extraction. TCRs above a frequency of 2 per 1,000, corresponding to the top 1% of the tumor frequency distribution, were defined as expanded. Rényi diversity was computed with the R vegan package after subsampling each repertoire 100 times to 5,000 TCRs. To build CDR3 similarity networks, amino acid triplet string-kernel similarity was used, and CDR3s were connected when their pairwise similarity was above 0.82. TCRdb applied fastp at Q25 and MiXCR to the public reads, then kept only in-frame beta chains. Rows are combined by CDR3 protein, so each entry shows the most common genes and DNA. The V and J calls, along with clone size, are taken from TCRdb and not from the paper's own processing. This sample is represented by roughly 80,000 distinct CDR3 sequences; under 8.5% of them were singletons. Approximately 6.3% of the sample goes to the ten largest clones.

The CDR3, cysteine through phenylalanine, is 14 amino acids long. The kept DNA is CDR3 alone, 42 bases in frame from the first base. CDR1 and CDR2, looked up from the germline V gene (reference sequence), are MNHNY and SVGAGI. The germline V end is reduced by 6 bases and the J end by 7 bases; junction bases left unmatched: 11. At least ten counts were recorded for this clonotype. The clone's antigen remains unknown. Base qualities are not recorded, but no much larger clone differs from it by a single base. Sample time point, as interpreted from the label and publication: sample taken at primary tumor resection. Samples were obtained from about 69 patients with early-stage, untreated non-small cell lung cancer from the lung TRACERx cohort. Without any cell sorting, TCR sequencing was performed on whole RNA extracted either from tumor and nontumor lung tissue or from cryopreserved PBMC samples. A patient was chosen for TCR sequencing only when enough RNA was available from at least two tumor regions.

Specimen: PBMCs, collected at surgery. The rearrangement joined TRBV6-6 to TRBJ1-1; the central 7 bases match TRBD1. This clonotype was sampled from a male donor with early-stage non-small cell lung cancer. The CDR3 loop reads CASRARQGFNEAFF. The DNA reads TGTGCCAGCAGGGCCCGACAGGGTTTTAATGAAGCTTTCTTT.